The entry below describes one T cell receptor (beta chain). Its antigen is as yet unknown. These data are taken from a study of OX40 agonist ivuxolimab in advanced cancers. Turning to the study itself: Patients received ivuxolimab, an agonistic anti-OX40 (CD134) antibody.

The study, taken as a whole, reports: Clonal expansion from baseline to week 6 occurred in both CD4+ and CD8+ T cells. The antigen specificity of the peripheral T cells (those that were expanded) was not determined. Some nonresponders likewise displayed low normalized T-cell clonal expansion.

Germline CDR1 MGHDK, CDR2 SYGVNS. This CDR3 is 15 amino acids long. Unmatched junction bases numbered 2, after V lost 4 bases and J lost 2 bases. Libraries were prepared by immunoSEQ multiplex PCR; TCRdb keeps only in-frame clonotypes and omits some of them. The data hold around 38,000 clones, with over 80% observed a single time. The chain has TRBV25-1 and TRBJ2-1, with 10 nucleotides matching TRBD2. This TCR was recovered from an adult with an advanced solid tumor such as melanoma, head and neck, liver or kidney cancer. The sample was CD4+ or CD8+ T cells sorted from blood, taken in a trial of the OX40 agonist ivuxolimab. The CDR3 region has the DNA TGTGCCAGCAGTGGTGGACTAGCGGCCTACAATGAGCAGTTCTTC. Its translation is CASSGGLAAYNEQFF.